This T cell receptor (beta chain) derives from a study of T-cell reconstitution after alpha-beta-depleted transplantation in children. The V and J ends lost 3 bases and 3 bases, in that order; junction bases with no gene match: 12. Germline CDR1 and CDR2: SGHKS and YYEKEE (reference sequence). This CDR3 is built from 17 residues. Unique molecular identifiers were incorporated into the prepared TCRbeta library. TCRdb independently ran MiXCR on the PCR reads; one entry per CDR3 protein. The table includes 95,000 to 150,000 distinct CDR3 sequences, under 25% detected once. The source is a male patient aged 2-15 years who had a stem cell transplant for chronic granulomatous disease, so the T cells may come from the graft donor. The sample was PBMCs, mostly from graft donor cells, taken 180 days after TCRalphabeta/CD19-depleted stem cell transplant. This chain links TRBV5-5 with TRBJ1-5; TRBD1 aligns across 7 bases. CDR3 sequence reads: CASSWGLTGLNNQPQHF. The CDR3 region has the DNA TGTGCCAGCAGCTGGGGCCTGACAGGGTTGAACAATCAGCCCCAGCATTTT.